This paragraph reports one TCR beta chain. What it binds is unknown. This sample was included in a study of T cells in localized non-small cell lung cancer. Study-level results: Tumor showed lower T cell clonality than uninvolved adjacent lung, where it was highest. Tumor samples were not multi-region, leaving intratumor heterogeneity unexcluded. Adjacent lung tissue had a median approximately 57 of the top 100 clones found in the tumor. Patients showing higher blood T cell density tended to see longer overall survival.

In germline, CDR1 is LNHDA, CDR2 SQIVND (reference sequence). Deletions cut 7 bases from V and 4 bases from J, with 8 bases between. The CDR3 is made up of 13 amino acids. Sequencing used immunoSEQ multiplex PCR; TCRdb keeps in-frame clones, though not all of them. The data hold fewer than 100,000 clones, with roughly 86% observed a single time. This receptor was identified in a man between 40 and 69 years old with stage I squamous cell lung carcinoma. The sample consisted of peripheral blood, taken before any cancer treatment. The rearrangement links TRBV19 to TRBJ2-6, with no clear D. The CDR3 bases are TGTGCCAGTACCCCTCAAGGGGCCAACGTCCTGACTTTC. Translating it yields CASTPQGANVLTF.